This T cell receptor beta chain was retrieved from a study of graft-versus-host responses after intestinal transplantation (dated by TCRdb to about 2021). In terms of the full investigation: Recipients received multivisceral, liver-intestinal, or isolated intestinal transplants. Alloreactive clones were identified by sequencing pre-transplant mixed lymphocyte reaction products and comparing these products with unstimulated pre-transplant donor and recipient T cells. Donor T cell macrochimerism was defined as a peak of at least 4% donor T cells among recipient peripheral blood mononuclear cells. After intestinal transplantation, graft-versus-host and host-versus-graft alloreactive T cell clones in the graft, circulation and bone marrow were tracked using bulk TCR-beta CDR3 sequencing. Every recipient was given anti-thymocyte globulin induction, followed by approximately 3 years of maintenance tacrolimus and steroids. Rather than going through the commercial service, samples from three later patients were sequenced in-house on an Illumina MiSeq and processed with MiXCR. The cohort enrolled 24 intestinal transplant recipients, one of whom was a retransplant, and a few patients without pretransplant specimens were excluded.

Remarks on this clone: Its specific antigen is unknown. Per-base quality was not reported, and no clone a single base away is much larger than it.

Overall results and qualifications from the work: Patients with donor T cell macrochimerism had high GvH to HvG T cell clonal ratios in their allografts. Conclusions were limited by the relatively low number and heterogeneity of intestinal transplant patients. GvH clones turned up in recipient bone marrow, with some appearing earlier in ileal mucosa or blood, a pattern consistent with an intestinal mucosal origin. Early after transplant, peak levels of circulating GvH clones were associated with declines in HvG clones.

Cut back by 0 bases and 2 bases, the V and J ends lie 6 bases apart. Per the germline V gene, SGHRS is the CDR1 and YFSETQ is the CDR2. The CDR3 runs 14 amino acids, cysteine and phenylalanine included. CDR3 DNA is the only sequence kept; it has 42 bases, read in frame from the first base. Per the publication, the time point label means: cells obtained before transplantation from donor or recipient. CD3+CD4+ and CD3+CD8+ populations were FACS-sorted from unstimulated pre-transplant donor and recipient cells taken from spleen or lymph nodes. Library generation was performed with the immunoSEQ multiplex PCR assay. In most patients, genomic DNA was isolated using the Qiagen DNeasy Blood and Tissue Kit and sent frozen to Adaptive Biotechnologies for TCR sequencing. For most patients, genomic DNA was subjected to high-throughput TCR-beta CDR3 sequencing by Adaptive Biotechnologies. The authors processed their data as follows. Adaptive's ImmunoSEQ software was the source of the TCR sequencing data for 15 to 20 patients, while three other patients were processed with MiXCR and VDJtools. CD4 versus CD8 sorting errors were corrected by removing sequences found in both subsets at a frequency ratio below 5:1. CDR3 nucleotide sequences shared by donor and recipient were removed because the origin of these sequences could not be assigned. To count as alloreactive, a clone needed at least 2-fold expansion over unstimulated cells and a minimum CFSE-low frequency of 0.002% (template counts) or 0.001% (read counts). Clones detected in sequenced pre-transplant spleen, lymph node, or MLR CFSE-low populations of the donor or recipient were defined as mappable. The cumulative frequency of alloreactive clones was calculated as a percentage of all sequences, weighted by copy number. Drawn from immuneACCESS, this table holds only the in-frame rearrangements with V and J called that TCRdb kept. Clones are partly lost; checked studies trace under half to an unresolved V gene and leave the rest unexplained. That table is the source of V, J and clone size, and D and trimming were worked out from the DNA. The sample contains roughly 120,000 clones, about nine tenths of them found a single time. About 0.18% of the sample goes to the ten largest clones.

The sample in question was unstimulated CD4+ T cells sorted from spleen or lymph node cells, obtained before intestinal transplant. The sequence was obtained from a human donor who received an intestinal transplant. The chain is assembled from TRBV5-1 and TRBJ1-3, with the D gene not clear enough to name. For the CDR3, the sequence is CASSLDFAGNTIYF. The DNA is as follows: TGCGCCAGCAGCTTGGATTTCGCTGGAAACACCATATATTTT.